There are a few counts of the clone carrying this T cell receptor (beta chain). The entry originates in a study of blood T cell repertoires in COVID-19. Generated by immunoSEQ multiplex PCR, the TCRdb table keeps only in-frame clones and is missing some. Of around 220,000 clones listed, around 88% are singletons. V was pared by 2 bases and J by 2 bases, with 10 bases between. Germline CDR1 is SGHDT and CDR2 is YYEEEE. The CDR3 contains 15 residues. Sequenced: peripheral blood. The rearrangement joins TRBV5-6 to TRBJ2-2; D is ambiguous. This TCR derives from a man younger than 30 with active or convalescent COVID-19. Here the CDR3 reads CASSLVSVNTGELFF. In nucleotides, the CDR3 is TGTGCCAGCAGCTTAGTCAGTGTAAACACCGGGGAGCTGTTTTTT.